The clone carrying this T cell receptor beta chain occurred a few times. The antigen remains unidentified. Healthy bone marrow donors made up the donors. Trimming cost V 0 bases and J 6 bases, with 15 bases left between them. This CDR3 contains 15 residues. The germline CDR1 and CDR2 sequences are MNHEY and SVGAGI. Use of 60 Vbeta and 13 Jbeta primers characterized the PCR. Per the original methods: About 11 million of 80 million to 85 million unique TCR beta chains were shared, per a later count. Sequenced by immunoSEQ multiplex PCR; TCRdb stores in-frame clones only, minus some. V and J calls and clone size are copied from that table; D and trimming were computed from the DNA. Found here are about 180,000 clones, roughly 82% of them singletons; the top ten hold 1.5% to 1.7%. These data are taken from a study of cytomegalovirus exposure and HLA in healthy donors. Study-level findings and limits: Segments of the TCR beta V type were, in most cases, productive about 90% or about 30% of the time in an earlier analysis. Donors were assumed by presence/absence analyses to have roughly uniform sequencing depth.

The sequence was collected from a man between 40 and 49 years old in good health and CMV-seronegative. Sequencing was carried out using PBMCs. The J gene is TRBJ2-7, the V gene TRBV6-5; no clear D gene. DNA for the CDR3: TGTGCCAGCAGTTACTCGAATAGAGCTCGTACCGAGCAGTACTTC. It codes for CASSYSNRARTEQYF.